This T cell receptor (beta chain) was captured by sequencing in a study of EBV T-cell therapy then PD-1 blockade in nasopharyngeal carcinoma. Documented treatment: AdE1-LMPpoly-expanded autologous EBV-specific T-cell therapy followed by anti-PD-1 nivolumab. V was clipped by 3 bases and J by 2 bases; unmatched bases: 15. The CDR3 contains 18 residues. Per germline, CDR1 MDHEN and CDR2 SYDVKM. Sequenced by immunoSEQ multiplex PCR; TCRdb stores in-frame clones only, minus some. The sample has some 15,000 clones, 84% seen once; the top ten hold about 32%. Points on this clone: Its antigen is undetermined.

The TCR originated in a man in his forties with nasopharyngeal carcinoma. Sequenced material: CD8+ T cells from blood, taken at roughly day 99 from a patient whose treatment included autologous EBV-specific T cells and nivolumab. The chain recombines TRBV28 with TRBJ2-7, with 8 positions matching TRBD1. DNA for the CDR3: TGTGCCAGCAGTTTGTTATTCGTTAGGGACAGGCAAACCTACGAGCAGTACTTC. This encodes CASSLLFVRDRQTYEQYF.